The 27 T cell receptor beta chains below were found in one sample sequenced in a study of T-cell memory formation after mild COVID-19. Each CDR3 protein gets one entry after TCRdb re-called the 5' RACE reads with MiXCR. This table has about 290,000 distinct CDR3 sequences, approximately 16% appearing once. The material sequenced was PBMCs or a T cell subset sorted from them (not recorded which). These receptor sequences come from a man younger than 35 who had mild COVID-19 (a few samples of this study predate the infection). Cell type and time point are not known.

This clonotype was observed a few times. The chain's CDR3 is CASSYSLSWGYNEQFF. CDR3 bases: TGTGCCAGCAGTTACTCGCTTAGCTGGGGCTACAATGAGCAGTTCTTC. V and J are TRBV6-6 and TRBJ2-1; D call uncertain. Germline CDR1 and CDR2: MNHNY and SVGAGI (reference sequence). Trimming took 0 bases from V and 3 from J, leaving 12 bases between them. The CDR3 extends over 16 amino acids.

This clonotype was picked up many times. J is TRBJ1-1 and V is TRBV19; D is undetermined. The germline gives CDR1 LNHDA, CDR2 SQIVND (reference sequence). V was cut by 0 bases and J by 5 bases, with 10 bases left in between. The CDR3 runs to 14 residues. The CDR3 DNA follows: TGTGCCAGTAGTATAGATCGAAGGTGGACTGAAGCTTTCTTT. Amino acids: CASSIDRRWTEAFF.

This clonotype was detected a few times. V gene TRBV5-1 combines with J gene TRBJ1-1; TRBD1 is a possible D gene (6 bases). The ends were cut back, 2 bases at V and 6 bases at J, with 11 bases in the middle. The CDR3 has 13 residues. Germline CDR1 is SGHRS and CDR2 is YFSETQ. The CDR3 region is CASSFTGFPEAFF. The CDR3 nucleotides are TGCGCCAGCAGCTTCACAGGGTTCCCTGAAGCTTTCTTT.

Only a few counts were recorded for this clonotype. The V and J genes are TRBV24-1 and TRBJ2-1, with D tentatively TRBD1 (5 bases). The ends were cut back, 1 base at V and 9 bases at J, with 12 bases in the middle. Per the germline V gene, CDR1 is KGHDR and CDR2 is SFDVKD. The CDR3 totals 14 residues. This CDR3 reads CATSDFGRVREQFF. CDR3 sequence (DNA): TGTGCCACCAGTGATTTTGGCAGGGTCCGTGAGCAGTTCTTC.

This clonotype was seen many times. The chain joins TRBV2 to TRBJ1-5; D is possibly TRBD1 (6 bases). V was pared by 7 bases and J by 11 bases, with 18 bases between. Germline loops: CDR1 SNHLY, CDR2 FYNNEI. CDR3 size: 13 residues. The CDR3 region is CASMTTGTSTQHF. For the CDR3, the DNA is TGTGCCAGCATGACCACAGGGACATCTACCCAGCATTTT.

The chain recombines TRBV28 with TRBJ2-2; possible D gene TRBD2, 6 bases. Germline assignment: CDR1 MDHEN and CDR2 SYDVKM. The V end lost 7 bases, the J end lost 7 bases, and 10 bases lay between the germline ends. This CDR3 region has 12 residues. In DNA form, the CDR3 reads TGTGCCAGCAATCCGGGAGACGGGGAGCTGTTTTTT. Translated, it gives CASNPGDGELFF.

This rearrangement joins TRBV6-2 or TRBV6-3 to TRBJ1-2; D gene unclear. The V end was cut by 0 bases, the J end by 5 bases, with 22 bases between. The length of the CDR3 is 18 residues. Germline V lookup: CDR1 MNHEY, CDR2 SVGEGT. CDR3 residues: CASSYSRCCRPAGYGYTF. In DNA, the CDR3 is TGTGCCAGCAGTTACTCGAGGTGCTGCCGGCCTGCGGGGTATGGCTACACCTTC.

The chain links TRBV24-1 to TRBJ2-5, with 7 bases identical to TRBD1. Germline V gene sequence: CDR1 KGHDR, CDR2 SFDVKD. The CDR3 runs 16 residues. The junction had 13 bases not matched to a gene; V was cut back by 7 bases and J by 3 bases. As DNA, the CDR3 is TGTGCCACCAGGACCGGGACAGCCATCTCCGAAGAGACCCAGTACTTC. Protein product: CATRTGTAISEETQYF.

A remark on this clonotype: A junction end diverges from the germline sequence, so it may reflect a read error. This chain connects TRBV27 to TRBJ2-4, with D perhaps matching TRBD1 or TRBD2 (5 bases each). Germline V gene data show CDR1 as MNHEY and CDR2 as SMNVEV (reference sequence). The CDR3 totals 11 residues. The CDR3 nucleotides read TGTGCCAGCAGTTCACAGGAACAGAGGGACTTC. Translation gives CASSSQEQRDF.

The chain is built from TRBV6-5 and TRBJ2-2; 7 bases agree with TRBD1. Trimming removed 6 bases from V and 7 bases from J; junction bases left unmatched: 8. The CDR3 has 14 amino acids. Germline-derived CDR1 and CDR2 are MNHEY and SVGAGI. The CDR3 region is CASRPTGVDGELFF. DNA of the CDR3: TGTGCCAGCAGACCCACAGGGGTGGACGGGGAGCTGTTTTTT.

This clonotype came up many times. This chain joins TRBV20-1 and TRBJ1-2; TRBD1 agrees at 9 bases. With V trimmed by 5 bases and J by 5 bases, 6 bases remained unmatched. Germline CDR1 reads DFQATT; CDR2 reads SNEGSKA (reference sequence). The CDR3 is made up of 13 amino acids. The CDR3: CSAVQGARYGYTF. In nucleotides, the CDR3 is TGCAGTGCTGTACAGGGGGCTCGTTATGGCTACACCTTC.

In regard to this clonotype: A much larger clone differs from this one at a single base, so this may be a read error. The J gene is TRBJ2-5, the V gene TRBV12-3 or TRBV12-4; either TRBD1 or TRBD2 may fit D (5 bases each). This CDR3 comprises 14 residues. V dropped 3 bases and J dropped 5 bases, with 13 bases sitting between them. The CDR3 region has the DNA TGTGCCAGCAGTTTCTGGGGACGTGGGGAGACCCAGTACTTC. Protein sequence: CASSFWGRGETQYF.

This clonotype was detected a few times. This rearrangement joins TRBV25-1 to TRBJ1-6, with D possibly matching TRBD1 (5 bases). Germline loops: CDR1 MGHDK, CDR2 SYGVNS. The V gene lost 6 bases and the J gene lost 10 bases, with 25 bases spanning the gap. The CDR3 runs to 17 residues. This CDR3 is CASSARRGSVLGSPLHF. CDR3 in DNA: TGTGCCAGCAGCGCCAGAAGGGGCTCGGTCCTAGGGTCACCCCTCCACTTT.

The rearrangement links TRBV7-8 to TRBJ1-3; D is uncertain. Germline V gene data show CDR1 as SGHVS and CDR2 as FQNEAQ. This CDR3 has 16 residues. V was shortened by 5 bases and J by 4 bases, with 18 bases between the two germline ends. CDR3 protein: CASSTGRLFVGNTIYF. For the CDR3, the DNA is TGTGCCAGCAGCACCGGACGGCTCTTCGTGGGAAACACCATATATTTT.

CDR3 nucleotide sequence: TGTGCCAGCAGCTTCCGCAGGGGGCAGCAGCCCCAGCATTTT. Translating it yields CASSFRRGQQPQHF. V gene TRBV7-2 combines with J gene TRBJ1-5, with 8 bases that match TRBD1. J gave up 7 bases and V 3 bases, and 5 bases lay outside the gene matches. This CDR3 region has 14 residues. The V gene's germline CDR1 is SGHTA and CDR2 FQGNSA.

This clonotype has just a few counts. The chain couples TRBV7-3 to TRBJ1-5, with a weak D call TRBD1 (5 bases). This CDR3 has 15 residues. V was trimmed by 1 base and J by 5 bases, leaving 12 bases between them. Germline V gives CDR1 SGHTA, CDR2 FQGTGA. The CDR3 protein is CASSLRAGEDQPQHF. Written as DNA, the CDR3 is TGTGCCAGCAGCTTAAGGGCGGGGGAGGATCAGCCCCAGCATTTT.

This clonotype was detected only a few times. The chain uses TRBV12-3 or TRBV12-4 and TRBJ1-2, with unresolved D. The CDR3 is made up of 14 amino acids. Trimming removed 2 bases from V and 4 bases from J, with 11 bases in between. CDR3 region: CASSLWEEVYGYTF. The CDR3 DNA reads as TGTGCCAGCAGTTTATGGGAGGAGGTCTATGGCTACACCTTC.

The genes are TRBV27 and TRBJ1-6; D is unclear. Trimming removed 1 base from V and 0 bases from J, with 7 bases in between. The germline V gene encodes CDR1 MNHEY and CDR2 SMNVEV (reference sequence). The CDR3 is 16 amino acids. The CDR3 reads CASSLLGSSYNSPLHF. The CDR3 DNA reads as TGTGCCAGCAGTTTATTGGGGAGCTCCTATAATTCACCCCTCCACTTT.

This clonotype appeared a few times. The chain uses TRBV25-1 and TRBJ1-1, with D maybe TRBD1 (5 bases). This CDR3 has 12 amino acids. V was cut by 7 bases and J by 4 bases, with 10 bases left in between. The V gene's germline CDR1 is MGHDK and CDR2 SYGVNS. The CDR3 DNA sequence: TGTGCCAGCACTGACAGCACCACTGAAGCTTTCTTT. Amino acid sequence: CASTDSTTEAFF. Together with reference TRBV25-1 and TRBJ1-1, the CDR3 gives the full variable domain: EADIYQTPRYLVIGTGKKITLECSQTMGHDKMYWYQQDPGMELHLIHYSYGVNSTEKGDLSSESTVSRIRTEHFPLTLESARPSHTSQYLCASTDSTTEAFFGQGTRLTVV.

The V and J genes are TRBV5-6 and TRBJ1-6; the D gene is possibly TRBD1 (5 bases). CDR3 length: 15 residues. The germline V gene encodes CDR1 SGHDT and CDR2 YYEEEE. Deletions cut 4 bases from V and 5 bases from J, with 13 bases between. CDR3 nucleotide sequence: TGTGCCAGCAGCGAGGGACGGAGAGATAATTCACCCCTCCACTTT. Protein product: CASSEGRRDNSPLHF.

A few counts support this clonotype. This chain links TRBV12-3 or TRBV12-4 with TRBJ2-3, with a possible D match to TRBD1 (6 bases). V shed 7 bases and J shed 8 bases, with 16 bases lying between them. There are 13 residues in the CDR3. In DNA, the CDR3 is TGTGCCAGCAATGCAGGGGATTTGCCTACGCAGTATTTT. Translating gives CASNAGDLPTQYF.

The chain employs TRBV20-1 and TRBJ2-7; no reliable D call. The CDR3 has 13 residues. Germline CDR1 is DFQATT and CDR2 is SNEGSKA (reference sequence). V gave up 3 bases and J gave up 1 base, with 10 bases separating them. CDR3 in DNA: TGCAGTGCTAGCCGCACGAATTCCTACGAGCAGTACGTC. As protein: CSASRTNSYEQYV.

This clonotype appeared a few times. This chain connects TRBV6-6 to TRBJ2-4, with TRBD1 as a possible D gene (6 bases). The germline CDR1 and CDR2 sequences are MNHNY and SVGAGI (reference sequence). The germline V and J ends were trimmed by 1 base and 0 bases, with 13 bases remaining between them. The CDR3 length is 17 residues. CDR3 region: CASSYWWGPLAKNIQYF. CDR3 in DNA: TGTGCCAGCAGTTACTGGTGGGGGCCTTTAGCCAAAAACATTCAGTACTTC.

In this sample, this clonotype turned up a few times. The chain is built from TRBV4-1 and TRBJ2-3; D is uncertain. The V end was cut by 1 base, the J end by 4 bases, with 6 bases between. This CDR3 has 13 residues. The germline V gene encodes CDR1 MGHRA and CDR2 YSYEKL. The CDR3, as DNA: TGCGCCAGCAGCCAAGGGTCGGCAGATACGCAGTATTTT. This translates into CASSQGSADTQYF.

A few counts support this clonotype. The genes are TRBV7-8 and TRBJ2-4, with 7 positions matching TRBD1. The germline V gene encodes CDR1 SGHVS and CDR2 FQNEAQ. The J segment lost 4 bases and the V segment lost 6 bases, leaving 6 bases of the junction unmatched. This CDR3 is 14 amino acids long. CDR3 in DNA: TGTGCCAGCAGGGGCCGGGGACAGAAAAACATTCAGTACTTC. This encodes CASRGRGQKNIQYF.

This clonotype was seen ten or more times. The chain is built from TRBV7-3 and TRBJ2-1; TRBD2 might be the D (5 bases). The germline CDR1 and CDR2 sequences are SGHTA and FQGTGA. The CDR3 extends over 15 amino acids. Trimming pared 2 bases from V and 5 bases from J, leaving 13 bases between. The CDR3 DNA is TGTGCCAGCAGCTTATGGGCGCGGGCTAACAATGAGCAGTTCTTC. Translating it yields CASSLWARANNEQFF. The full variable domain, its missing parts supplied by reference TRBV7-3 and TRBJ2-1, is GAGVSQTPSNKVTEKGKYVELRCDPISGHTALYWYRQSLGQGPEFLIYFQGTGAADDSGLPNDRFFAVRPEGSVSTLKIQRTERGDSAVYLCASSLWARANNEQFFGPGTRLTVL.

This clonotype turned up a few times. The V and J genes are TRBV7-8 and TRBJ2-3, with a possible D match to TRBD2 (6 bases). Per germline, CDR1 SGHVS and CDR2 FQNEAQ. Trimming removed 3 bases at V and 5 bases at J, with 15 bases between. The CDR3 contains 15 residues. The CDR3 DNA sequence: TGTGCCAGCAGCTTGTGGCGGGACGGAGGAGATACGCAGTATTTT. Its translation: CASSLWRDGGDTQYF. Looking up the rest from reference TRBV7-8 and TRBJ2-3 gives the full variable domain: GAGVSQSPRYKVAKRGQDVALRCDPISGHVSLFWYQQALGQGPEFLTYFQNEAQLDKSGLPSDRFFAERPEGSVSTLKIQRTQQEDSAVYLCASSLWRDGGDTQYFGPGTRLTVL.